This T cell receptor (beta chain) derives from a study of blood T cells in healthy people across ages. This clonotype was counted a few times. Using a J-beta primer mix together with a sample-barcoded 5' primer, a second PCR was run for roughly 7 to 11 cycles. TCRdb analysed the 5' RACE reads with MiXCR anew, one entry per CDR3 protein. The sample shows 450,000 to 700,000 distinct CDR3 sequences, 27% of them seen only once. The CDR3 contains 14 residues. From germline, CDR1 is SGHTA and CDR2 FQGNSA. The clonotype comes from a woman aged 70-85 years in good health. The rearrangement joins TRBV7-2 to TRBJ2-1; tentative D call: TRBD2 (5 bases). The end of the DNA fits TRBJ2-5 better, so the J call may be wrong. Sequenced input: blood. In DNA form, the CDR3 reads TGTGCCAGCAGCTCCGCTAGCTCCGAAGAGACCCAGTACTTC. This sequence encodes CASSSASSEETQYF.